Listed below are T cell receptor beta chains from one sample, sequenced in a study of control samples from healthy donors and cancer patients. Assay used: immunoSEQ multiplex PCR; TCRdb lists only in-frame clones, some missing. This table has 65,000 to 100,000 clones, 87% appearing once. The sequenced sample consisted of blood. These receptors all stem from a man aged 45-65 years in good health. The CDR3 runs from the conserved cysteine through the conserved F or W. A D gene is named only where the DNA matches it firmly. Rows give clone size only sometimes, using once, few, many, or a class for an expanded clone.

clone_size | j_call | d_call | v_call | cdr3_aa | cdr3_nt
once | TRBJ2-6 | . | TRBV5-6 | CASSFGSGANVLTF | TGTGCCAGCAGCTTTGGCTCTGGGGCCAACGTCCTGACTTTC
. | TRBJ1-4 | TRBD1 | TRBV4-1 | CASSQDGTGNEKLFF | TGCGCCAGCAGCCAAGACGGGACAGGTAATGAAAAACTGTTTTTT
once | TRBJ1-3 | . | TRBV11-3 | CASRVDSGNTIYF | TGTGCCAGCAGAGTAGACTCTGGAAACACCATATATTTT
few | TRBJ2-3 | TRBD2 | TRBV7-2 | CASSLRLAGARGTDTQYF | TGTGCCAGCAGCTTACGACTAGCGGGGGCCCGAGGGACAGATACGCAGTATTTT
. | TRBJ1-4 | TRBD1 | TRBV9 | CASSPQGAWNEKLFF | TGTGCCAGCAGCCCGCAGGGGGCGTGGAACGAAAAACTGTTTTTT
. | TRBJ1-2 | TRBD1 | TRBV29-1 | CSVEQGGQGPNYGYTF | TGCAGCGTTGAACAGGGGGGACAGGGTCCTAACTATGGCTACACCTTC
. | TRBJ2-2 | TRBD2 | TRBV11-2 | CASRPPGLASLNTGELFF | TGTGCCAGCAGACCCCCGGGACTAGCATCTCTGAACACCGGGGAGCTGTTTTTT
few | TRBJ1-1 | . | TRBV19 | CASRQEEYTEAFF | TGTGCCAGTAGACAGGAGGAGTACACTGAAGCTTTCTTT
. | TRBJ2-7 | TRBD2 | TRBV7-9 | CASSLTSSEQYF | TGTGCCAGCAGCTTGACTAGCTCCGAGCAGTACTTC
. | TRBJ1-2 | TRBD1 | TRBV6-5 | CASSYRTGGYGYTF | TGTGCCAGCAGTTACAGGACAGGGGGCTATGGCTACACCTTC
. | TRBJ2-1 | . | TRBV29-1 | CSVEDGSSYNEQFF | TGCAGCGTTGAGGACGGGAGCTCCTACAATGAGCAGTTCTTC
. | TRBJ1-5 | . | TRBV19 | CATTRGGYSNQPQHF | TGTGCCACCACAAGGGGGGGTTATAGCAATCAGCCCCAGCATTTT
. | TRBJ2-7 | . | TRBV4-1 | CASSQSRAEHYEQYF | TGCGCCAGCAGCCAGTCCCGAGCGGAGCATTACGAGCAGTACTTC
. | TRBJ1-1 | . | TRBV11-2 | CASSLDLVGTEAFF | TGTGCCAGCAGCTTAGATCTGGTGGGGACTGAAGCTTTCTTT
. | TRBJ2-3 | . | TRBV9 | CASSVAGTDTQYF | TGTGCCAGCAGCGTAGCGGGCACAGATACGCAGTATTTT
. | TRBJ1-1 | . | TRBV24-1 | CATRGQNTEAFF | TGTGCCACCAGGGGACAGAACACTGAAGCTTTCTTT
once | TRBJ2-1 | . | TRBV12-3/TRBV12-4 | CASSSMVQFF | TGTGCCAGCAGTTCGATGGTGCAGTTCTTC
once | TRBJ1-1 | . | TRBV6-5 | CASSYEYSDMAFF | TGTGCCAGCAGTTACGAGTATTCGGACATGGCTTTCTTT
. | TRBJ2-3 | . | TRBV7-9 | CASSFQGDTQYF | TGTGCCAGCAGCTTCCAGGGAGATACGCAGTATTTT
. | TRBJ1-2 | . | TRBV5-6 | CASSPGSNGYGYTF | TGTGCCAGCAGCCCTGGGAGCAACGGCTATGGCTACACCTTC
. | TRBJ2-1 | . | TRBV7-3 | CASSLVGIGGQFF | TGTGCCAGCAGCTTAGTAGGAATAGGCGGACAGTTCTTC
. | TRBJ1-2 | . | TRBV30 | CAWSRTSTGGGYTF | TGTGCCTGGAGTCGCACATCGACAGGTGGGGGCTACACCTTC